The rows below give T cell receptor beta chains drawn from one sample of a study of OX40 agonist ivuxolimab in advanced cancers. Assay: immunoSEQ multiplex PCR; the TCRdb copy retains only in-frame clones and omits some. The sample shows 50,000 to 80,000 clones, 70% to 90% of them seen only once. Sample: CD4+ or CD8+ T cells sorted from blood, taken in a trial of the OX40 agonist ivuxolimab. These receptors originate from an adult with an advanced solid tumor such as melanoma, head and neck, liver or kidney cancer. CDR3s include the opening cysteine and the closing phenylalanine or tryptophan. D genes are given only for firm matches. Rows give clone size only sometimes, using once, few, many, or a class for an expanded clone.

d_call: NA
v_call: TRBV7-3
clone_size: NA
j_call: TRBJ2-7
cdr3_aa: CASSSKAGGYEQYF
cdr3_nt: TGTGCCAGCAGCTCTAAAGCGGGCGGCTACGAGCAGTACTTC

d_call: NA
v_call: TRBV7-8
clone_size: NA
j_call: TRBJ1-5
cdr3_aa: CASSLPGAGQPQHF
cdr3_nt: TGTGCCAGCAGCTTACCGGGGGCGGGACAGCCCCAGCATTTT

d_call: NA
v_call: TRBV7-3
clone_size: NA
j_call: TRBJ1-1
cdr3_aa: CASSLTLYTEAFF
cdr3_nt: TGTGCCAGCAGCCTGACCCTTTACACTGAAGCTTTCTTT

d_call: NA
v_call: TRBV6-5
clone_size: NA
j_call: TRBJ1-1
cdr3_aa: CASSYIRNTEAFF
cdr3_nt: TGTGCCAGCAGTTACATTCGGAACACTGAAGCTTTCTTT

d_call: NA
v_call: TRBV5-1
clone_size: NA
j_call: TRBJ2-5
cdr3_aa: CASMRRGETQYF
cdr3_nt: TGCGCCAGCATGAGACGAGGGGAGACCCAGTACTTC

d_call: NA
v_call: TRBV9
clone_size: NA
j_call: TRBJ2-2
cdr3_aa: CASSAGTLNTGELFF
cdr3_nt: TGTGCCAGCAGCGCGGGGACCTTGAACACCGGGGAGCTGTTTTTT

d_call: NA
v_call: TRBV7-2
clone_size: NA
j_call: TRBJ1-2
cdr3_aa: CASSPGGGGYGYTF
cdr3_nt: TGTGCCAGCAGCCCCGGGGGGGGTGGCTATGGCTACACCTTC

d_call: NA
v_call: TRBV10-3
clone_size: NA
j_call: TRBJ1-4
cdr3_aa: CAISESSSGGAGEKLFF
cdr3_nt: TGTGCCATCAGTGAGTCTTCGTCGGGTGGGGCAGGGGAAAAACTGTTTTTT

d_call: TRBD1
v_call: TRBV28
clone_size: NA
j_call: TRBJ1-4
cdr3_aa: CASSSPGTGDEKLFF
cdr3_nt: TGTGCCAGCAGCTCACCCGGGACAGGGGACGAAAAACTGTTTTTT

d_call: NA
v_call: TRBV5-5
clone_size: NA
j_call: TRBJ2-2
cdr3_aa: CASSLVLVPNTGELFF
cdr3_nt: TGTGCCAGCAGCTTAGTATTGGTCCCTAATACCGGGGAGCTGTTTTTT

d_call: TRBD1
v_call: TRBV2
clone_size: NA
j_call: TRBJ1-5
cdr3_aa: CASSTGQAPNQPQHF
cdr3_nt: TGTGCCAGCAGTACCGGACAGGCTCCCAATCAGCCCCAGCATTTT

d_call: NA
v_call: TRBV10-3
clone_size: NA
j_call: TRBJ2-3
cdr3_aa: CAISEWGGGTDTQYF
cdr3_nt: TGTGCCATCAGTGAATGGGGAGGGGGTACAGATACGCAGTATTTT

d_call: NA
v_call: TRBV5-1
clone_size: NA
j_call: TRBJ1-4
cdr3_aa: CASKEATNEKLFF
cdr3_nt: TGCGCCAGCAAAGAGGCAACTAATGAAAAACTGTTTTTT

d_call: TRBD1
v_call: TRBV5-1
clone_size: NA
j_call: TRBJ1-1
cdr3_aa: CASNPGGNTEAFF
cdr3_nt: TGCGCCAGCAACCCAGGGGGGAACACTGAAGCTTTCTTT

d_call: TRBD1
v_call: TRBV7-2
clone_size: NA
j_call: TRBJ2-5
cdr3_aa: CASSSDRAGETQYF
cdr3_nt: TGTGCCAGCAGCTCCGACAGGGCAGGGGAGACCCAGTACTTC

d_call: NA
v_call: TRBV6-1
clone_size: NA
j_call: TRBJ2-6
cdr3_aa: CASSESPGSSLGANVLTF
cdr3_nt: TGTGCCAGCAGTGAAAGTCCGGGCTCTAGCTTGGGGGCCAACGTCCTGACTTTC

d_call: NA
v_call: TRBV4-1
clone_size: once
j_call: TRBJ2-3
cdr3_aa: CASSQADLGGQYF
cdr3_nt: TGCGCCAGCAGCCAAGCGGACCTTGGTGGGCAGTATTTT

d_call: NA
v_call: TRBV6-1
clone_size: NA
j_call: TRBJ2-1
cdr3_aa: CASSFQGSYNEQFF
cdr3_nt: TGTGCCAGCAGTTTTCAGGGGTCCTACAATGAGCAGTTCTTC

d_call: TRBD1
v_call: TRBV2
clone_size: NA
j_call: TRBJ1-4
cdr3_aa: CASRQQGVNEKLFF
cdr3_nt: TGTGCCAGTCGACAACAGGGGGTCAATGAAAAACTGTTTTTT

d_call: NA
v_call: TRBV5-1
clone_size: NA
j_call: TRBJ2-6
cdr3_aa: CASSLGSAGANVLTF
cdr3_nt: TGCGCCAGCAGCTTGGGCTCGGCTGGGGCCAACGTCCTGACTTTC

d_call: NA
v_call: TRBV4-3
clone_size: few
j_call: TRBJ1-5
cdr3_aa: CASSQDGHEGPQHF
cdr3_nt: TGCGCCAGCAGCCAAGATGGACATGAAGGGCCCCAGCATTTT

d_call: TRBD1
v_call: TRBV7-2
clone_size: NA
j_call: TRBJ1-6
cdr3_aa: CASSTPTGGYNSPLHF
cdr3_nt: TGTGCCAGCAGCACACCGACAGGGGGCTATAATTCACCCCTCCACTTT

d_call: NA
v_call: TRBV19
clone_size: NA
j_call: TRBJ1-5
cdr3_aa: CASTPGGGNQPQHF
cdr3_nt: TGTGCCAGTACCCCCGGAGGGGGCAATCAGCCCCAGCATTTT

d_call: NA
v_call: TRBV10-3
clone_size: NA
j_call: TRBJ1-1
cdr3_aa: CAISAPPGGGLDTEAFF
cdr3_nt: TGTGCCATCAGTGCACCCCCCGGGGGGGGGCTTGATACTGAAGCTTTCTTT

d_call: NA
v_call: TRBV6-5
clone_size: NA
j_call: TRBJ2-4
cdr3_aa: CASRLIRGNIQYF
cdr3_nt: TGTGCCAGCAGACTCATCAGGGGAAACATTCAGTACTTC

d_call: NA
v_call: TRBV27
clone_size: NA
j_call: TRBJ2-3
cdr3_aa: CASRGLSTDTQYF
cdr3_nt: TGTGCCAGCAGGGGGCTTAGCACAGATACGCAGTATTTT

d_call: NA
v_call: TRBV2
clone_size: NA
j_call: TRBJ2-7
cdr3_aa: CASSASFAQEQYF
cdr3_nt: TGTGCCAGCAGTGCCAGCTTCGCTCAGGAGCAGTACTTC

d_call: NA
v_call: TRBV7-2
clone_size: NA
j_call: TRBJ1-1
cdr3_aa: CASSLNSGVEAFF
cdr3_nt: TGTGCCAGCAGCTTGAATTCCGGAGTGGAGGCTTTCTTT

d_call: NA
v_call: TRBV21-1
clone_size: NA
j_call: TRBJ1-2
cdr3_aa: CASSKWRGGYTF
cdr3_nt: TGTGCCAGCAGCAAATGGAGAGGCGGCTACACCTTC

d_call: NA
v_call: TRBV5-3
clone_size: NA
j_call: TRBJ1-4
cdr3_aa: CKSEKLFF
cdr3_nt: TGTAAGTCCGAAAAACTGTTTTTT

d_call: NA
v_call: TRBV5-6
clone_size: NA
j_call: TRBJ1-4
cdr3_aa: CASQRGGSTNEKLFF
cdr3_nt: TGTGCCAGCCAACGTGGGGGTTCGACTAATGAAAAACTGTTTTTT

d_call: NA
v_call: TRBV5-4
clone_size: NA
j_call: TRBJ2-5
cdr3_aa: CASSLGQTQETQYF
cdr3_nt: TGTGCCAGCAGCTTGGGACAGACCCAAGAGACCCAGTACTTC

d_call: TRBD2
v_call: TRBV4-1
clone_size: NA
j_call: TRBJ2-5
cdr3_aa: CASSVGLADEETQYF
cdr3_nt: TGCGCCAGCAGCGTGGGACTAGCGGACGAAGAGACCCAGTACTTC

d_call: NA
v_call: TRBV18
clone_size: NA
j_call: TRBJ2-6
cdr3_aa: CASSPARSFSGANVLTF
cdr3_nt: TGTGCCAGCTCACCAGCCAGGAGTTTCTCTGGGGCCAACGTCCTGACTTTC

d_call: NA
v_call: TRBV5-5
clone_size: NA
j_call: TRBJ2-2
cdr3_aa: CASSPGVNTGELFF
cdr3_nt: TGTGCCAGCAGTCCAGGGGTGAACACCGGGGAGCTGTTTTTT

d_call: NA
v_call: TRBV14
clone_size: NA
j_call: TRBJ1-4
cdr3_aa: CASSPQGSNEKLFF
cdr3_nt: TGTGCCAGCAGCCCACAGGGATCTAATGAAAAACTGTTTTTT

d_call: TRBD2
v_call: TRBV6-5
clone_size: NA
j_call: TRBJ2-1
cdr3_aa: CASSYSAGDYNEQFF
cdr3_nt: TGTGCCAGCAGTTACTCGGCGGGAGATTACAATGAGCAGTTCTTC

d_call: NA
v_call: TRBV29-1
clone_size: NA
j_call: TRBJ2-3
cdr3_aa: CSVEVTENTQYF
cdr3_nt: TGCAGCGTTGAAGTGACAGAAAATACGCAGTATTTT

d_call: TRBD1
v_call: TRBV28
clone_size: NA
j_call: TRBJ1-2
cdr3_aa: CASSSQGAAGYTF
cdr3_nt: TGTGCCAGCAGTTCACAGGGGGCGGCTGGCTACACCTTC

d_call: NA
v_call: TRBV28
clone_size: NA
j_call: TRBJ2-7
cdr3_aa: CASSLGVGYEQYF
cdr3_nt: TGTGCCAGCAGTTTAGGGGTAGGCTACGAGCAGTACTTC

d_call: NA
v_call: TRBV5-8
clone_size: NA
j_call: TRBJ1-1
cdr3_aa: CASTPWGGTNTEAFF
cdr3_nt: TGTGCCAGCACCCCCTGGGGGGGGACGAACACTGAAGCTTTCTTT

d_call: NA
v_call: TRBV5-1
clone_size: NA
j_call: TRBJ2-5
cdr3_aa: CASTLHLRIKQETQYF
cdr3_nt: TGCGCCAGCACCCTGCATTTGCGCATCAAACAAGAGACCCAGTACTTC

d_call: NA
v_call: TRBV7-2
clone_size: NA
j_call: TRBJ2-1
cdr3_aa: CASSRDNSYNEQFF
cdr3_nt: TGTGCCAGCAGCCGGGACAACTCCTACAATGAGCAGTTCTTC

d_call: NA
v_call: TRBV18
clone_size: NA
j_call: TRBJ2-3
cdr3_aa: CASSPDSLDTQYF
cdr3_nt: TGTGCCAGCTCACCAGACAGCCTCGATACGCAGTATTTT

d_call: NA
v_call: TRBV29-1
clone_size: NA
j_call: TRBJ2-2
cdr3_aa: CSVWTGAGELFF
cdr3_nt: TGCAGCGTGTGGACGGGGGCCGGGGAGCTGTTTTTT

d_call: NA
v_call: TRBV7-3
clone_size: NA
j_call: TRBJ2-2
cdr3_aa: CASSLGGIGELFF
cdr3_nt: TGTGCCAGCAGTCTGGGGGGAATCGGGGAGCTGTTTTTT

d_call: NA
v_call: TRBV7-9
clone_size: NA
j_call: TRBJ2-4
cdr3_aa: CASSSYSDYKNIQYF
cdr3_nt: TGTGCCAGCAGCTCCTACTCGGATTACAAAAACATTCAGTACTTC

d_call: NA
v_call: TRBV2
clone_size: NA
j_call: TRBJ1-4
cdr3_aa: CASRGFEGEKLFF
cdr3_nt: TGTGCCAGCAGGGGGTTCGAAGGTGAAAAACTGTTTTTT